The TCR beta chain described here comes from a study of T cells in tuberculosis. Here immunoSEQ multiplex PCR was the method, and the copy in TCRdb shows in-frame clones only, minus some. The sample records nearly 60,000 clones, approximately 91% being singletons. Germline CDR1 and CDR2: SGHRS and YFSETQ. V trimming: 7 bases; J trimming: 4 bases; junction bases outside the gene matches: 6. This CDR3 is built from 14 residues. Findings and caveats of the study: The stringent gate may have excluded weak CD1B-GMM tetramer binders.

After thawing and overnight rest, PBMC were stained with GMM-loaded CD1B tetramer, viability dye and anti-CD3 for sorting. The lipid loaded on the CD1B tetramers was C32 glucose monomycolate from Rhodococcus equi. Before cryopreservation, the sorted PBMC lost their CD14-expressing monocytes. Tetramer-negative cells, some 95,000 per donor, were also sorted. The sequenced sample consisted of CD1b-GMM tetramer-negative cells sorted from PBMCs. This clonotype originated in an adult woman with latent tuberculosis. The chain links TRBV5-1 to TRBJ2-3, with 10 nucleotides matching TRBD2. DNA for the CDR3: TGCGCCAGCTCGACTAGCGGGCCCCCAGATACGCAGTATTTT. This sequence encodes CASSTSGPPDTQYF. The complete variable domain, with remaining parts taken from reference TRBV5-1 and TRBJ2-3, reads KAGVTQTPRYLIKTRGQQVTLSCSPISGHRSVSWYQQTPGQGLQFLFEYFSETQRNKGNFPGRFSGRQFSNSRSEMNVSTLELGDSALYLCASSTSGPPDTQYFGPGTRLTVL.